These 3 T cell receptor beta chains originate from one sample sequenced in a study of T cell responses to AZD1222 COVID-19 vaccine. The method was immunoSEQ multiplex PCR; TCRdb's version includes in-frame clones alone and lacks a portion of them. Of some 170,000 clones listed, around 90% were seen once; the top ten hold roughly 1.7%. The input for sequencing was peripheral blood, taken on day 0 of AZD1222 vaccination. Receptor source: an adult in good health.

V gene TRBV23-1 combines with J gene TRBJ2-7; 11 bases map to TRBD1. TRBV23-1 counts as an open reading frame of uncertain function. The junction had 7 bases not matched to a gene; V was cut back by 4 bases and J by 2 bases. CDR3 length: 16 residues. CDR3 sequence reads: CASSPTRDRGTYEQYV. In DNA form, the CDR3 reads TGCGCCAGCAGTCCCACCCGGGACAGGGGGACCTACGAGCAGTACGTC.

V and J are TRBV7-9 and TRBJ2-3; D is undetermined. Germline V lookup: CDR1 SEHNR, CDR2 FQNEAQ (reference sequence). Trimming left V 6 bases short and J 2 bases short, with 15 bases between. This CDR3 has 15 amino acids. The chain's CDR3 is CASSLGSTPTDTQYF. The CDR3 bases are TGTGCCAGCAGTCTTGGGTCTACCCCCACAGATACGCAGTATTTT.

The J gene is TRBJ2-1, the V gene TRBV4-3; tentative D call: TRBD1 (5 bases). The germline V gene has CDR1 LGHNA and CDR2 YSLEER. This CDR3 is built from 16 residues. Trimming removed 0 bases from V and 3 bases from J, with 12 bases in between. Written as DNA, the CDR3 is TGCGCCAGCAGCCAAGATGGTTTAGGGGTCTACAATGAGCAGTTCTTC. It encodes CASSQDGLGVYNEQFF.